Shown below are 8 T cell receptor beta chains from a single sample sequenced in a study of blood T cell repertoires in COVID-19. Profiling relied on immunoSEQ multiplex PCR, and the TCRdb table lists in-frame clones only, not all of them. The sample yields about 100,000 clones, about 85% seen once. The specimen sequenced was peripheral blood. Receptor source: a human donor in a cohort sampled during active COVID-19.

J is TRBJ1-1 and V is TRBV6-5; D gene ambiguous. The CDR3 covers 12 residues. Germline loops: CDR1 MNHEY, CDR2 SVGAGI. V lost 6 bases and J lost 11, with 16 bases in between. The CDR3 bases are TGTGCCAGCAGACGGGATTTGCTAACGGCTTTCTTT. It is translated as CASRRDLLTAFF.

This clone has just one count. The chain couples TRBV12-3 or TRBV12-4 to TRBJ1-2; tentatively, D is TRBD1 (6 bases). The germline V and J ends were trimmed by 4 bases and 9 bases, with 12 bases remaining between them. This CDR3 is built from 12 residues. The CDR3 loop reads CASSSGGLSYTF. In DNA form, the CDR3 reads TGTGCCAGCAGTTCGGGGGGCTTAAGCTACACCTTC.

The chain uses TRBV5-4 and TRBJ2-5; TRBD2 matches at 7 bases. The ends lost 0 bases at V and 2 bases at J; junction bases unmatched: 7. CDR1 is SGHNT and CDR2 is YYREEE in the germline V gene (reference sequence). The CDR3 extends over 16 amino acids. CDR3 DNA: TGTGCCAGCAGCTTGGGAAGCTCTAGCGGTCAAGAGACCCAGTACTTC. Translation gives CASSLGSSSGQETQYF.

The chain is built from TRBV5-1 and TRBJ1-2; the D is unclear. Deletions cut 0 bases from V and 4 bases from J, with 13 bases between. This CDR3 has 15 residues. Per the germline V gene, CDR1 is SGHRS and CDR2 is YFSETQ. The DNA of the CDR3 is TGCGCCAGCAGCTTGGGGGAGTGGGAAGGCTATGGCTACACCTTC. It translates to CASSLGEWEGYGYTF.

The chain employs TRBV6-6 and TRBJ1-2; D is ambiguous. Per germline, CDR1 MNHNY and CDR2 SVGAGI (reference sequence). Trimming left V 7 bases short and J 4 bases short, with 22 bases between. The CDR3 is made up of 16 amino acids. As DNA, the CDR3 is TGTGCCAGCACCGTAGAGAGCAGGCACCGTAGCTATGGCTACACCTTC. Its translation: CASTVESRHRSYGYTF.

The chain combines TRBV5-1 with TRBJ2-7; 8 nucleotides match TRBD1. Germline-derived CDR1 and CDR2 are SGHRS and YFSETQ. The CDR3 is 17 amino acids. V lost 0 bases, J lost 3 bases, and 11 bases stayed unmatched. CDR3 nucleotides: TGCGCCAGCAGCTTGGGTCTGACAGGGGTGGCCAGCTACGAGCAGTACTTC. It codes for CASSLGLTGVASYEQYF.

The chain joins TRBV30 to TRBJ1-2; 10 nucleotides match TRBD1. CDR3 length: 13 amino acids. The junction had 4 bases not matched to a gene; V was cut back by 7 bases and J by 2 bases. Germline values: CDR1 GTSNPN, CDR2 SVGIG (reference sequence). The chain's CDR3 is CASPGQGNYGYTF. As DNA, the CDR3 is TGTGCCTCCCCGGGACAGGGGAACTATGGCTACACCTTC.

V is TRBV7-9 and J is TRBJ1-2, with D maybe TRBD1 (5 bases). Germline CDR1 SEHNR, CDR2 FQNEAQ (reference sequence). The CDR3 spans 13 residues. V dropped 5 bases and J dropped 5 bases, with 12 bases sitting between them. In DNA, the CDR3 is TGTGCCAGCAGCCTATCTGACAGTTATGGCTACACCTTC. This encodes CASSLSDSYGYTF.